The 32 T cell receptor beta chains in this list originate from one sample, sequenced in a study of CD8 T cells in ankylosing spondylitis. General study results and limits: What appeared characteristic of ankylosing spondylitis blood was a TCR beta motif of 7 or 8 highly homologous variants.

These receptors have no identified antigens. In TCRdb, the 5' RACE reads were re-called with MiXCR into one record per CDR3 protein. Here the sample spans around 770,000 distinct CDR3 sequences, under 20% being singletons. What was sequenced was blood, either unsorted or a sorted T cell fraction (not recorded which). The receptors come from a male donor with ankylosing spondylitis.

The CDR3 is CASGLGDRSYEQYF. CDR3 in DNA: TGTGCCAGCGGATTGGGGGACAGATCCTACGAGCAGTACTTC. This chain joins TRBV12-3 or TRBV12-4 and TRBJ2-7, with TRBD1 identical over 7 bases. Germline trimming cut 8 bases from V and 1 base from J; bases unmatched to any gene: 8. CDR3 length equals 14 residues.

This sequence joins TRBV4-3 and TRBJ2-7; 11 bases map to TRBD1. V shed 4 bases and J 6 bases; nucleotides not matched to a gene: 5. Germline CDR1 is LGHNA and CDR2 is YSLEER. There are 14 residues in the CDR3. In DNA, the CDR3 is TGCGCCAGCAGCCCCCGGACAGGGGGCCTCGAGCAGTACTTC. It encodes CASSPRTGGLEQYF.

The gene calls are TRBV6-2 or TRBV6-3 and TRBJ2-1; tentative D call: TRBD2 (5 bases). The CDR3 loop spans 20 amino acids. From germline, CDR1 is MNHEY and CDR2 SVGEGT. V lost 4 bases, J lost 0 bases, and 25 bases lay in between. DNA for the CDR3: TGTGCCAGCAGTTCCATTGTGGCGGGTAAATCTCTAAGCTCCTACAATGAGCAGTTCTTC. It specifies CASSSIVAGKSLSSYNEQFF.

V gene TRBV5-1 combines with J gene TRBJ1-2; TRBD1 matches at 10 bases. After removal of 4 bases from V and 6 bases from J, the junction contained 9 bases not matched to a gene. This CDR3 comprises 15 residues. Germline V gene data show CDR1 as SGHRS and CDR2 as YFSETQ. CDR3 coding DNA: TGCGCCAGCAGCGCCCGGACAGGGGGTGAGGATGGCTACACCTTC. This gives the protein CASSARTGGEDGYTF.

The chain employs TRBV5-5 and TRBJ1-5; D is possibly TRBD1 (6 bases). The CDR3 totals 15 residues. V lost 4 bases and J lost 0, with 11 bases in between. The germline CDR1 and CDR2 sequences are SGHKS and YYEKEE (reference sequence). CDR3 sequence: CASSPGQFSNQPQHF. CDR3 coding DNA: TGTGCCAGCAGCCCAGGACAGTTTAGCAATCAGCCCCAGCATTTT.

V and J are TRBV29-1 and TRBJ2-7, with 8 bases fitting TRBD1. Germline loops: CDR1 SQVTM, CDR2 ANQGSEA. V lost 2 bases and J lost 0; bases outside the gene matches: 6. The CDR3 contains 15 residues. The CDR3 here is CSVELVDRDSYEQYF. CDR3 DNA sequence: TGCAGCGTTGAATTGGTGGACAGGGACTCCTACGAGCAGTACTTC.

This clonotype was counted a few times. The V and J genes are TRBV28 and TRBJ1-1, with unresolved D. The V and J ends lost 9 bases and 1 base respectively, with 9 bases between them. Germline CDR1 MDHEN, CDR2 SYDVKM. This CDR3 is built from 12 residues. CDR3 nucleotides: TGTGCCAGTACCCTCAGGAACACTGAAGCTTTCTTT. This sequence encodes CASTLRNTEAFF. Complete variable domain (other parts from reference TRBV28 and TRBJ1-1): DVKVTQSSRYLVKRTGEKVFLECVQDMDHENMFWYRQDPGLGLRLIYFSYDVKMKEKGDIPEGYSVSREKKERFSLILESASTNQTSMYLCASTLRNTEAFFGQGTRLTVV.

This clonotype was seen only a few times. The chain carries TRBV12-3 or TRBV12-4 and TRBJ2-3, with 11 bases aligning to TRBD2. The trim removed 6 bases at V and 4 bases at J, leaving 9 bases unmatched. This CDR3 has 16 residues. The CDR3: CASSPALAGGPDTQYF. The CDR3 DNA reads TGTGCCAGCAGCCCAGCTCTAGCGGGAGGACCAGATACGCAGTATTTT.

The chain employs TRBV20-1 and TRBJ2-5; a weak D match, TRBD2 (5 bases). Trimming took 4 bases from V and 7 from J, leaving 13 bases between them. The CDR3 runs to 12 residues. Germline assignment: CDR1 DFQATT and CDR2 SNEGSKA (reference sequence). For the CDR3, the DNA is TGCAGTGCTACCGGGATCGGTGCGACCCAGTACTTC. Its translation is CSATGIGATQYF.

Only a few counts were recorded for this clonotype. The V and J genes are TRBV28 and TRBJ2-7; 7 bases align to TRBD1. The germline CDR1 and CDR2 sequences are MDHEN and SYDVKM. With 8 bases clipped from V and 0 bases from J, the junction kept 4 bases outside the gene matches. The CDR3 loop spans 13 amino acids. The CDR3 DNA reads as TGTGCCAGCCAGACAGGGCTCTCCTACGAGCAGTACTTC. Translating gives CASQTGLSYEQYF.

This clonotype has a handful of counts. The genes are TRBV3-1 and TRBJ2-7; 9 nucleotides align to TRBD2. V lost 1 base to trimming and J lost 2 bases; unmatched junction nucleotides: 3. This CDR3 comprises 15 residues. Germline values: CDR1 LGHDT, CDR2 YNNKEL (reference sequence). The CDR3 protein is CASSQVAGGPYEQYF. The CDR3 DNA sequence: TGTGCCAGCAGCCAAGTGGCGGGAGGGCCCTACGAGCAGTACTTC.

This clonotype was detected a few times. This sequence joins TRBV20-1 and TRBJ2-3; the match to TRBD2 covers 7 bases. This CDR3 is built from 15 residues. CDR1 and CDR2 (germline): DFQATT, SNEGSKA (reference sequence). V was clipped by 0 bases and J by 0 bases; unmatched bases: 3. This chain's CDR3 is CSARDGGGSTDTQYF. As DNA, the CDR3 is TGCAGTGCTAGAGATGGGGGGGGGAGCACAGATACGCAGTATTTT.

This chain uses TRBV7-9 with TRBJ2-5; 8 positions agree with TRBD1. The CDR3 contains 15 residues. Germline values: CDR1 SEHNR, CDR2 FQNEAQ (reference sequence). Trimming took 4 bases from V and 2 from J; bases not matched to a gene: 6. CDR3 loop: CASSSDRVKQETQYF. CDR3 DNA: TGTGCCAGCAGCTCGGACAGGGTAAAGCAAGAGACCCAGTACTTC.

This clonotype was picked up a small number of times. The chain couples TRBV5-5 to TRBJ2-1; D is perhaps TRBD2 (5 bases). The CDR3 has 15 amino acids. The germline V gene has CDR1 SGHKS and CDR2 YYEKEE (reference sequence). The V gene lost 0 bases and the J gene lost 3 bases, with 10 bases spanning the gap. The CDR3 DNA sequence: TGTGCCAGCAGCTTGGACAGCGGTTACTACAATGAGCAGTTCTTC. It codes for CASSLDSGYYNEQFF.

The CDR3 DNA follows: TGTGCCAGCAATTCTGCTAGCGGGGGGGCCTACAATGAGCAGTTCTTC. Translating gives CASNSASGGAYNEQFF. The rearrangement uses TRBV6-5 and TRBJ2-1; 12 bases agree with TRBD2. The CDR3 consists of 16 residues. Germline CDR1 reads MNHEY; CDR2 reads SVGAGI. V was clipped by 7 bases and J by 2 bases; unmatched bases: 6.

The genes are TRBV7-9 and TRBJ1-1, with unresolved D. Germline assignment: CDR1 SEHNR and CDR2 FQNEAQ (reference sequence). The CDR3 sequence is 11 residues long. V dropped 6 bases and J dropped 4 bases, with 6 bases sitting between them. As DNA, the CDR3 is TGTGCCAGCAGGGCGGGCACTGAAGCTTTCTTT. Translating gives CASRAGTEAFF. Full variable domain (remainder filled in from reference TRBV7-9 and TRBJ1-1): DTGVSQNPRHKITKRGQNVTFRCDPISEHNRLYWYRQTLGQGPEFLTYFQNEAQLEKSRLLSDRFSAERPKGSFSTLEIQRTEQGDSAMYLCASRAGTEAFFGQGTRLTVV.

In this sample, this clonotype turned up a few times. V gene TRBV11-2 combines with J gene TRBJ2-1; 11 bases fit TRBD2. Germline-derived CDR1 and CDR2 are SGHAT and FQNNGV. The CDR3 covers 16 residues. Unmatched junction bases numbered 5, after V lost 3 bases and J lost 4 bases. The DNA for the CDR3 is TGTGCCAGCAGCTTTTTACCTAGCGGGGGGTACAATGAGCAGTTCTTC. As protein: CASSFLPSGGYNEQFF.

Remarks on this clonotype: The junction departs from the called germline gene at one end, perhaps through a read error. V usage is TRBV6-1 and J usage is TRBJ2-7, with D possibly matching TRBD1 (6 bases). Germline lookup yields CDR1 MNHNS and CDR2 SASEGT. The CDR3 is 14 residues long. The CDR3 sequence is CASSESRGPYAQYF. In DNA form, the CDR3 reads TGTGCCAGCAGTGAATCCAGGGGCCCCTACGCGCAGTACTTC.

This clonotype was seen only a few times. The V call is TRBV6-1, the J call TRBJ1-1; the match to TRBD1 covers 8 bases. V was pared by 7 bases and J by 1 base, with 8 bases of the junction left unmatched. The CDR3 consists of 15 residues. From germline, CDR1 is MNHNS and CDR2 SASEGT. The CDR3 here is CASKSSDRGNTEAFF. The DNA for the CDR3 is TGTGCCAGCAAAAGCTCCGACAGGGGGAACACTGAAGCTTTCTTT.

This clonotype was observed once. The J gene is TRBJ2-7, the V gene TRBV30; 11 bases line up with TRBD2. V gave up 5 bases and J gave up 7 bases; unmatched junction bases: 7. Germline CDR1 reads GTSNPN; CDR2 reads SVGIG (reference sequence). The CDR3 consists of 13 residues. The chain's CDR3 is CAWHRLAGGEQYF. CDR3 nucleotide sequence: TGTGCCTGGCACCGGCTAGCGGGGGGAGAGCAGTACTTC.

The chain is built from TRBV12-3 or TRBV12-4 and TRBJ1-1, with 11 positions matching TRBD1. This CDR3 has 14 amino acids. The J segment lost 11 bases and the V segment lost 8 bases, leaving 13 bases of the junction unmatched. CDR3 nucleotides: TGTGCCAGCGGACTTGGACAGGGGGCGATCTGGGCTTTCTTT. It codes for CASGLGQGAIWAFF.

The chain uses TRBV4-3 and TRBJ2-1, with TRBD2 matching over 8 bases. Trimming removed 1 base from V and 9 bases from J; junction bases left unmatched: 8. The CDR3 sequence is 15 residues long. Germline assignment: CDR1 LGHNA and CDR2 YSLEER. The CDR3 loop is CASSQAGGEASEQFF. For the CDR3, the DNA is TGCGCCAGCAGCCAAGCGGGAGGGGAGGCGAGTGAGCAGTTCTTC.

This clonotype was seen only a few times. The gene calls are TRBV30 and TRBJ2-1; 9 bases fit TRBD2. The V and J ends lost 4 bases and 9 bases, in that order; junction bases with no gene match: 7. The germline V gene has CDR1 GTSNPN and CDR2 SVGIG (reference sequence). This CDR3 region has 13 residues. The CDR3 reads CAWNPTSGGEQFF. As DNA, the CDR3 is TGTGCCTGGAACCCGACTAGCGGCGGTGAGCAGTTCTTC.

A few counts support this clonotype. The genes are TRBV10-3 and TRBJ2-5; maybe TRBD2 (5 bases). This CDR3 is built from 14 residues. V was trimmed by 0 bases and J by 2 bases, leaving 7 bases between them. The germline V gene encodes CDR1 ENHRY and CDR2 SYGVKD. CDR3 bases: TGTGCCATCAGTGAGTCGAGACTACAAGAGACCCAGTACTTC. Translation: CAISESRLQETQYF.

CDR3 nucleotides: TGTGCCAGCAGTTTGAGGGGGGGCCAAGGGGTTGAAGCTTTCTTT. Its protein is CASSLRGGQGVEAFF. This chain connects TRBV12-3 or TRBV12-4 to TRBJ1-1, with D perhaps TRBD1 (6 bases). CDR3 length: 15 residues. Trimming left V 3 bases short and J 7 bases short, with 18 bases between.

The V call is TRBV5-8, the J call TRBJ2-1, with D possibly being TRBD1 (6 bases). Per the germline V gene, CDR1 is SGHTS and CDR2 is YDEGEE. V was trimmed by 1 base and J by 5 bases, leaving 13 bases between them. There are 15 residues in the CDR3. The CDR3, as DNA: TGTGCCAGCAGCTTGTCGGACAGATTCGACAATGAGCAGTTCTTC. Encoded protein: CASSLSDRFDNEQFF.

In its sample, this clonotype was seen many times. The chain employs TRBV6-5 and TRBJ2-2; D is unresolved. Trimming removed 4 bases at V and 2 bases at J, with 5 bases between. CDR1 is MNHEY and CDR2 is SVGAGI in the germline V gene. The CDR3 has 13 amino acids. Written as DNA, the CDR3 is TGTGCCAGCAGTTCCAGAAACACCGGGGAGCTGTTTTTT. This translates into CASSSRNTGELFF.

This clonotype was picked up many times. This chain uses TRBV25-1 with TRBJ2-7; D is possibly TRBD1 (6 bases). Germline CDR1 reads MGHDK; CDR2 reads SYGVNS. The CDR3 spans 13 residues. The V end lost 3 bases, the J end lost 2 bases, and 8 bases lay between the germline ends. DNA for the CDR3: TGTGCCAGCAGTGAGGCAGGGGCCTACGAGCAGTACTTC. Amino acids: CASSEAGAYEQYF.

The table lists this clonotype with a few counts. The V and J genes are TRBV5-1 and TRBJ2-1; D gene uncertain. The V gene lost 0 bases and the J gene lost 5 bases, with 12 bases spanning the gap. This CDR3 comprises 15 residues. Germline assignment: CDR1 SGHRS and CDR2 YFSETQ. The CDR3, as DNA: TGCGCCAGCAGCTTGGAGGCCCGGAGACACAATGAGCAGTTCTTC. This gives the protein CASSLEARRHNEQFF. Variable domain in full (rest from reference TRBV5-1 and TRBJ2-1): KAGVTQTPRYLIKTRGQQVTLSCSPISGHRSVSWYQQTPGQGLQFLFEYFSETQRNKGNFPGRFSGRQFSNSRSEMNVSTLELGDSALYLCASSLEARRHNEQFFGPGTRLTVL.

This clonotype was seen repeatedly, ten times or more. The chain joins TRBV11-3 to TRBJ2-7; 7 bases match TRBD1. In germline, CDR1 is SGHNT, CDR2 YENEEA. V was clipped by 0 bases and J by 3 bases; unmatched bases: 5. The CDR3 has 15 residues. CDR3 in DNA: TGTGCCAGCAGCTTAGATGGGACAGCCAGCTACGAGCAGTACTTC. It is translated as CASSLDGTASYEQYF.

This clonotype has just a few counts. The chain couples TRBV11-2 to TRBJ2-2; D is uncertain. Germline CDR1 and CDR2: SGHAT and FQNNGV. V gave up 0 bases and J gave up 4 bases, with 3 bases separating them. This CDR3 comprises 13 residues. In DNA, the CDR3 is TGTGCCAGCAGCTTAGACTTCACCGGGGAGCTGTTTTTT. It encodes CASSLDFTGELFF. The full variable domain, completed using reference TRBV11-2 and TRBJ2-2, is EAGVAQSPRYKIIEKRQSVAFWCNPISGHATLYWYQQILGQGPKLLIQFQNNGVVDDSQLPKDRFSAERLKGVDSTLKIQPAKLEDSAVYLCASSLDFTGELFFGEGSRLTVL.

This clonotype has a handful of counts. CDR3 residues: CASSSTGTSNEQFF. CDR3 DNA: TGTGCCAGCAGCTCAACGGGGACAAGTAATGAGCAGTTCTTC. The chain combines TRBV7-9 with TRBJ2-1; TRBD1 is a possible D gene (6 bases). V lost 4 bases, J lost 7 bases, and 14 bases lay in between. CDR1 is SEHNR and CDR2 is FQNEAQ in the germline V gene (reference sequence). The CDR3 totals 14 residues.